The present TCR beta chain was sequenced within a study of cytomegalovirus exposure and HLA in healthy donors. Study outcomes and limitations: The study designated 150 or so TCR beta chains cytomegalovirus-associated. A later analysis linked a missense DCLRE1C variant to TCR beta V- and J-gene trimming. After further analysis at a later stage, 15,000 to 20,000 TCR beta sequences were associated with HLA alleles at 0.05 false discovery rate.

A note on this clone: The antigen remains unidentified.

60 Vbeta and 13 Jbeta primers were used in PCR. Some clones are missing from TCRdb's copy, which holds only in-frame ones; the method was immunoSEQ multiplex PCR. The sample shows 150,000 to 200,000 clones, about 77% of them seen only once. The study sampled nominally healthy donors, though unrecorded immune exposures were likely. The CDR3 spans 15 residues. V was trimmed by 2 bases and J by 0 bases, leaving 10 bases between them. The V gene's germline CDR1 is MNHNY and CDR2 SVGAGI (reference sequence). This TCR came from a woman aged 30 to 39 in good health and CMV-seropositive. Material for sequencing was PBMCs. The V call is TRBV6-6, the J call TRBJ1-2; no clear D. The CDR3 loop reads CASSYVQRANYGYTF. In DNA form, the CDR3 reads TGTGCCAGCAGTTACGTGCAGCGAGCTAACTATGGCTACACCTTC.